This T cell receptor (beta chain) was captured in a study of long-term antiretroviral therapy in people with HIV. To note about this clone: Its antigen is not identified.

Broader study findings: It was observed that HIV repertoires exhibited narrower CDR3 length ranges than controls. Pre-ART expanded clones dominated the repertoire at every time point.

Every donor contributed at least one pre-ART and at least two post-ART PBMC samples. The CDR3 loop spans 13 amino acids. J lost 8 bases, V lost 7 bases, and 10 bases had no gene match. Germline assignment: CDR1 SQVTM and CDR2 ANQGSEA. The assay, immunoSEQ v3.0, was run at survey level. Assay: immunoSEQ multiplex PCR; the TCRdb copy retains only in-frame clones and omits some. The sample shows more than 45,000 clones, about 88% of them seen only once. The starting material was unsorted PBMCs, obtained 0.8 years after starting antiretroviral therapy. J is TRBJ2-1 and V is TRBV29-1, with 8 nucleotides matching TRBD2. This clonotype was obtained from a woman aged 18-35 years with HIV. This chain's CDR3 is CSADGRGGDEQFF. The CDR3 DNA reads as TGCAGCGCCGACGGGAGGGGGGGAGATGAGCAGTTCTTC.